This paragraph covers one T cell receptor beta chain sequence. The target of this receptor is not known. Base qualities are not at hand, and no much larger clone is one base apart. The sample originates from a study of blood T cell repertoires in COVID-19 (dated by TCRdb to the early 2020s). Regarding the research as a whole: Samples from collaborators originated in the United States, Italy and Spain and spanned both the acute and convalescent phases of COVID-19. The material from the prospective study consisted of cDNA or gDNA derived from T cells, B-cell-depleted T cells, or PBMCs. Subjects who had been exposed to COVID-19, were actively infected with it, or had recovered from it provided the deeply sampled blood TCRbeta repertoires that made up the dataset. The repertoires were released in a freely available public database intended as a resource for research on the immune response to SARS-CoV-2. Samples were obtained from the ongoing ImmuneRACE study (first 160 participants) and from about 1,300 subjects provided by 6 global collaborators. Nearly every sample came with metadata listing a de-identified subject ID, COVID-19 status, age in years and sex. Where available, HLA class I and class II types were obtained from metadata supplied by the sample provider rather than from assay-based typing.

TCRbeta CDR3 regions were amplified from genomic DNA by means of the immunoSEQ Assay, a bias-controlled multiplex PCR. The original methods were these. The number of nucleated cells in each sample was estimated from the amplification of reference gene primers within the assay. To quantify the absolute abundance of each unique TCRbeta CDR3 rearrangement, sequence reads were collapsed and filtered. For each sample, productive Simpson clonality was calculated as the square root of Simpson's diversity index across productive rearrangements. The table comes from immuneACCESS by way of TCRdb, which keeps in-frame sequences with V and J called. Part of the clones is missing from these tables; in studies checked, under half for an unresolved V gene and the rest for unknown reasons. The V and J calls and clone size were taken over from that table, and D and trimming were inferred from the DNA. Recorded for this sample are under 150,000 clones; 75% to 85% of them occurred a single time. Jointly, the top ten make up about 4% of the sample.

CDR1 is given as SGHTA and CDR2 as FQGNSA, both from the germline V gene. V has 0 bases trimmed and J has 4 bases trimmed; junction bases matching no gene number 6. From the cysteine through the phenylalanine, the CDR3 covers 16 amino acids. Left in the record is the CDR3 DNA by itself, 48 bases read in frame from the first base. Whole blood was collected in K2EDTA tubes by collaborating institutions according to the institutions' own protocols. For TCRbeta analysis, collaborator samples were shipped as frozen whole blood, as isolated PBMCs, or as DNA extracted from either sample type. The study at large found these results: The amount of clinical and demographic metadata varied by source and participant and was provided uncurated.

The receptor was derived from a man in his 60s with acute or convalescent COVID-19. Material for sequencing was peripheral blood. The chain is encoded by TRBV7-2 joined to TRBJ2-7; 10 of the junction bases match TRBD1. The DNA reads TGTGCCAGCAGCTTAGCGGGGGGACAGGGGAAGTACGAGCAGTACTTC. This codes for CASSLAGGQGKYEQYF.